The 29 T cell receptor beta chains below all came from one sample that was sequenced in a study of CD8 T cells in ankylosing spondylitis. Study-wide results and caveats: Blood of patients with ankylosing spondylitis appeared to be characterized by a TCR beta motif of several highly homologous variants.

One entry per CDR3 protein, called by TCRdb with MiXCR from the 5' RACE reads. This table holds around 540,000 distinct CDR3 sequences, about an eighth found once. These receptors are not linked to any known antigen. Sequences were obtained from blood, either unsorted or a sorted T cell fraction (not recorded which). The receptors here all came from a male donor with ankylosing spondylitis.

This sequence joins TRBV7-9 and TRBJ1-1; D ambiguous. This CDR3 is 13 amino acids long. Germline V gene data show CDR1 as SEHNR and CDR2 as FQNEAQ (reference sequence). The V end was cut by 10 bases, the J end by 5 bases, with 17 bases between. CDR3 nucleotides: TGTGCCACCTGGCCGGGGAGAGGGACTGAAGCTTTCTTT. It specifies CATWPGRGTEAFF.

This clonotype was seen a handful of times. CDR3 in DNA: TGTGCCAGCAGCCCCTATACAACTAATGAAAAACTGTTTTTT. Translated, it gives CASSPYTTNEKLFF. J is TRBJ1-4 and V is TRBV9, with D uncertain. Trimming pared 4 bases from V and 0 bases from J, leaving 7 bases between. Germline CDR1 SGDLS, CDR2 YYNGEE. The CDR3 length is 14 residues.

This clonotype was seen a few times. The CDR3 nucleotides read TGTGCCAGCAGTCCAGGGACTACCGGCACAGATACGCAGTATTTT. It yields the protein CASSPGTTGTDTQYF. The chain links TRBV12-3 or TRBV12-4 to TRBJ2-3; 7 positions agree with TRBD2. The junction had 6 bases not matched to a gene; V was cut back by 5 bases and J by 1 base. This CDR3 comprises 15 residues.

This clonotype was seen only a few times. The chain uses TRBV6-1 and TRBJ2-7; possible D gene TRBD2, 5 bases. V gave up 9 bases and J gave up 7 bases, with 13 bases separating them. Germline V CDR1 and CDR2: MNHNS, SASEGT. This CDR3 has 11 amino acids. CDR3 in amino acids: CASGDYGEQYV. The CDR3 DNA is TGTGCCAGTGGTGACTATGGAGAGCAGTACGTC.

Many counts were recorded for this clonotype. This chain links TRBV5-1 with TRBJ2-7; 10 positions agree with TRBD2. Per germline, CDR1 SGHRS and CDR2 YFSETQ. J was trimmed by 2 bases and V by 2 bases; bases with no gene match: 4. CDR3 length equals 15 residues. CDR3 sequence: CASSLLAGPTYEQYF. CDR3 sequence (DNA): TGCGCCAGCAGCTTACTAGCGGGACCCACCTACGAGCAGTACTTC.

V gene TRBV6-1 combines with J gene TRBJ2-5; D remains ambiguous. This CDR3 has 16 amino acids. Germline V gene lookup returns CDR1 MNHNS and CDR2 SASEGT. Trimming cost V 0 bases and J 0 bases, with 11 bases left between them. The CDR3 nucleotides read TGTGCCAGCAGTGAAGCGGATGGGGTTTACCAAGAGACCCAGTACTTC. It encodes CASSEADGVYQETQYF.

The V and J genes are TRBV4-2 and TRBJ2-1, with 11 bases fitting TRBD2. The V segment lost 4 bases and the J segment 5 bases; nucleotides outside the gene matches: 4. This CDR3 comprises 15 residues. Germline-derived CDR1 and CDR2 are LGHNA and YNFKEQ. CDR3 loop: CASSRRLAGNNEQFF. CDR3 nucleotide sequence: TGTGCCAGCAGCCGACGACTAGCGGGGAACAATGAGCAGTTCTTC.

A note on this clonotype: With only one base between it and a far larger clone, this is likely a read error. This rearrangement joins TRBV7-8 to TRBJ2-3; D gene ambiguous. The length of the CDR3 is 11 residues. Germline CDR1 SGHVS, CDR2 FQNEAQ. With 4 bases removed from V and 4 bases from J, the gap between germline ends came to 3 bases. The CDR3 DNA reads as TGTGCCAGCAGCTGGGCAGATACGCAGTATTTT. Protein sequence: CASSWADTQYF.

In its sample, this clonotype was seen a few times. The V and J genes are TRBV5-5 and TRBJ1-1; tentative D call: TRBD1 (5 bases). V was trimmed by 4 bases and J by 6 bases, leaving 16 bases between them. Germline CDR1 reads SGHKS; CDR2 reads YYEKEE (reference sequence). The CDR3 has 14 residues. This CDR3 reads CASSTGDLLAEAFF. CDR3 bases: TGTGCCAGCAGCACGGGGGACCTATTGGCTGAAGCTTTCTTT.

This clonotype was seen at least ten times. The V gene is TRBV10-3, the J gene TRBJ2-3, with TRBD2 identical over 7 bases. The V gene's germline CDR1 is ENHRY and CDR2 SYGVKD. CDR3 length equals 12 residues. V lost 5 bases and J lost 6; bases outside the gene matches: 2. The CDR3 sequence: CAISTSADTQYF. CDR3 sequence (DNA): TGTGCCATCAGTACTAGCGCCGATACGCAGTATTTT.

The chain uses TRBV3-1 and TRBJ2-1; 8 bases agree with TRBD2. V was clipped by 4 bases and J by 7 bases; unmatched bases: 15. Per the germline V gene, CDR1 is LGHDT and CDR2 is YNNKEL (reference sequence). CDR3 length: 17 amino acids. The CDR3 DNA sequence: TGTGCCAGCAGCCTTACAGGCGGGGGGACTAAAGAGAATGAGCAGTTCTTC. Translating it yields CASSLTGGGTKENEQFF.

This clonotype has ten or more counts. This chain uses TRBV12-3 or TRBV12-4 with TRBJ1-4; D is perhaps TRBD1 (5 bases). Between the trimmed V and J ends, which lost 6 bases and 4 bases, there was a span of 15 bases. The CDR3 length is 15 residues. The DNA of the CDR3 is TGTGCCAGCAGCTCCTCCTGGGGGAATAATGAAAAACTGTTTTTT. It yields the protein CASSSSWGNNEKLFF.

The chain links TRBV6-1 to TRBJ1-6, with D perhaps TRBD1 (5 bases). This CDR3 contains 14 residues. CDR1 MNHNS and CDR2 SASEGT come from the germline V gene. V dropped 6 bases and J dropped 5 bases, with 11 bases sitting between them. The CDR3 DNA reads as TGTGCCAGCAGCACCGGACACGATAATTCACCCCTCCACTTT. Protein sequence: CASSTGHDNSPLHF.

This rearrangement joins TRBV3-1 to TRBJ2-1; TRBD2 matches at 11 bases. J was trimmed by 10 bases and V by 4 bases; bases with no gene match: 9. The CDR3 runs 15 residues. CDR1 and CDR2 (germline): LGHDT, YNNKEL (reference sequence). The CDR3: CASSLASGRLGEQFF. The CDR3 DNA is TGTGCCAGCAGCCTGGCTAGCGGGAGGTTAGGAGAGCAGTTCTTC.

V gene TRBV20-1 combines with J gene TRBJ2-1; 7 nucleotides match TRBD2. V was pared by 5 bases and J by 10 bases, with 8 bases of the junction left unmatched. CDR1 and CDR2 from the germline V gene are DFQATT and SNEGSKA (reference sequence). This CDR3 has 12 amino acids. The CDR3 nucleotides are TGCAGTGCTCGGTGGACTAGTGCCGAGCAGTTCTTC. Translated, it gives CSARWTSAEQFF.

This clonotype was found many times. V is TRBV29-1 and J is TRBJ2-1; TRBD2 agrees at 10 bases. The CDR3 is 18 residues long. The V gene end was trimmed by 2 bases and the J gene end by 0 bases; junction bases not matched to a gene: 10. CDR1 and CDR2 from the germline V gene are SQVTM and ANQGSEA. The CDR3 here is CSVEPGTSAPSSYNEQFF. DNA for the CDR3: TGCAGCGTTGAACCCGGGACTAGCGCCCCGAGCTCCTACAATGAGCAGTTCTTC.

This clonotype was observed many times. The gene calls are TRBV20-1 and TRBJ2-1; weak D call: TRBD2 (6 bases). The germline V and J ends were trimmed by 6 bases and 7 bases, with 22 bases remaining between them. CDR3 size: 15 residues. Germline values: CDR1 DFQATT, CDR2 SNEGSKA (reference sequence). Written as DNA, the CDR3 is TGCAGTGCCAGGGCGGGGCTCGACGGGATTAATGAGCAGTTCTTC. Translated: CSARAGLDGINEQFF.

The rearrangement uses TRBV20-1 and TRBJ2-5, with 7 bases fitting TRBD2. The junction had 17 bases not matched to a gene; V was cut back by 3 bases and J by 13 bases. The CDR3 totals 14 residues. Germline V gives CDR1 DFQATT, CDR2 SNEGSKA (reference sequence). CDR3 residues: CSARGSGGRRDGYF. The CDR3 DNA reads TGCAGTGCTAGGGGATCGGGGGGACGAAGAGACGGGTACTTC.

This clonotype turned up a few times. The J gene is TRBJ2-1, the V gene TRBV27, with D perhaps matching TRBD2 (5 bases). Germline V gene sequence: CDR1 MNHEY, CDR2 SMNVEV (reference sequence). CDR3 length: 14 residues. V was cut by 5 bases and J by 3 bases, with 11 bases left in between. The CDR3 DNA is TGTGCCAGCAGTACCTCGGGGATCTACAATGAGCAGTTCTTC. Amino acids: CASSTSGIYNEQFF.

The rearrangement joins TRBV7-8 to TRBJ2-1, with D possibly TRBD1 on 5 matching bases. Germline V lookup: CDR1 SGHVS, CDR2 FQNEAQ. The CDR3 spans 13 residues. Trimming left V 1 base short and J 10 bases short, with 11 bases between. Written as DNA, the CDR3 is TGTGCCAGCAGCTTAGTTCCAACAGGCGAGCAGTTCTTC. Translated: CASSLVPTGEQFF.

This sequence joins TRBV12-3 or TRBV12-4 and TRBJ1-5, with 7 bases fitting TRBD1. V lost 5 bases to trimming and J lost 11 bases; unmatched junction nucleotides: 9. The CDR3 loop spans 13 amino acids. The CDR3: CASSLGQFKAQHF. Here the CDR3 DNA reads TGTGCCAGCAGTCTGGGACAGTTCAAAGCCCAGCATTTT.

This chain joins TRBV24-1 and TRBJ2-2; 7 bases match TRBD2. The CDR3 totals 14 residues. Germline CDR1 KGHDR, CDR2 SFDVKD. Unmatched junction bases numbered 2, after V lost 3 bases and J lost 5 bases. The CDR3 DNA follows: TGTGCCACCAGTGATGCGGGAGTTACCGGGGAGCTGTTTTTT. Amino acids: CATSDAGVTGELFF.

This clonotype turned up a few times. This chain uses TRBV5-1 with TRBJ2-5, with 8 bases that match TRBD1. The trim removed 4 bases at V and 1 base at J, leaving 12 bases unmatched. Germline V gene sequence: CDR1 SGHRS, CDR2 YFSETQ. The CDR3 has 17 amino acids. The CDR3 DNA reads TGCGCCAGCAGCCGGCAGACAGGGGCATCTATCCAAGAGACCCAGTACTTC. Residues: CASSRQTGASIQETQYF. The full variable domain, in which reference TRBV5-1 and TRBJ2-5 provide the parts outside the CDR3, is KAGVTQTPRYLIKTRGQQVTLSCSPISGHRSVSWYQQTPGQGLQFLFEYFSETQRNKGNFPGRFSGRQFSNSRSEMNVSTLELGDSALYLCASSRQTGASIQETQYFGPGTRLLVL.

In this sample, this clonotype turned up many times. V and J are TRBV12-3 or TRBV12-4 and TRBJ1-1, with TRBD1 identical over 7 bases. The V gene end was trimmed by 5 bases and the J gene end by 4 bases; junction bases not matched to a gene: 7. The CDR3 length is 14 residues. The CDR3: CASSAGGWGTEAFF. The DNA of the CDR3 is TGTGCCAGCAGTGCAGGGGGTTGGGGCACTGAAGCTTTCTTT.

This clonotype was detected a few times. DNA for the CDR3: TGTGCCAGCAGCAAACCGCCTGGTGTGAACACTGAAGCTTTCTTT. This translates into CASSKPPGVNTEAFF. The chain couples TRBV21-1 to TRBJ1-1. TRBV21-1 counts as a pseudogene. CDR3 length equals 15 residues.

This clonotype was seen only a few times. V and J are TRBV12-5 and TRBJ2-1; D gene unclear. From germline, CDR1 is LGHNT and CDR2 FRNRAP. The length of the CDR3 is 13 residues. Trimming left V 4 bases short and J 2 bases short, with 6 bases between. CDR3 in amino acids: CASGSDTYNEQFF. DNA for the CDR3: TGTGCTAGTGGTTCCGACACCTACAATGAGCAGTTCTTC.

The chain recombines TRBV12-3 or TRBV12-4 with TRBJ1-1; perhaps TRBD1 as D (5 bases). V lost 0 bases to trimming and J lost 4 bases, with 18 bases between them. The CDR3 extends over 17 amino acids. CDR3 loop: CASSLALSGGYGTEAFF. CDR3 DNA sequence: TGTGCCAGCAGTTTAGCATTATCGGGGGGGTACGGCACTGAAGCTTTCTTT.

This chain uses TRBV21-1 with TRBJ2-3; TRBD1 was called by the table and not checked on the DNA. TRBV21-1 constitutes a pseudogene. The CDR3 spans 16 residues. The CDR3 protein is CASSKAGGRRTDTQYF. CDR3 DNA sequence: TGTGCCAGCAGCAAAGCTGGGGGGCGAAGGACAGATACGCAGTATTTT.

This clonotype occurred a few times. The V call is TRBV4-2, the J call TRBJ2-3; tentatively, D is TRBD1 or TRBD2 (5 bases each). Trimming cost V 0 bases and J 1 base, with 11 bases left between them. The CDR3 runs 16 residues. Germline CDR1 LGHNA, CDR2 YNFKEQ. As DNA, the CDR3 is TGTGCCAGCAGCCAAGATATGGGGACGGGCACAGATACGCAGTATTTT. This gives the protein CASSQDMGTGTDTQYF.